This T cell receptor beta chain was documented in a study of blood T cell repertoires in COVID-19. The wider study: Sites in the United States, Italy and Spain provided acute and convalescent COVID-19 samples. In each case, the material was cDNA or gDNA derived from T cells, B-cell-depleted T cells, or PBMCs.

Original analysis: Reference gene primer amplification gave estimated nucleated cell counts. Assay: immunoSEQ multiplex PCR; the TCRdb copy retains only in-frame clones and omits some. V, J and clone size reflect that table, while D and trimming were determined from the DNA. The table includes fewer than 70,000 clones, roughly 87% detected once. Between the trimmed V and J ends, which lost 0 bases and 3 bases, there was a span of 9 bases. From germline, CDR1 is LGHNT and CDR2 FRNRAP. This CDR3 contains 15 residues. The sequence was collected from a man aged 45-65 years with active COVID-19. Sample: peripheral blood. The chain has TRBV12-5 and TRBJ1-5, with D perhaps TRBD1 (5 bases). This chain's CDR3 is CASGLVRGYNQPQHF. Written as DNA, the CDR3 is TGTGCTAGTGGTTTGGTACGGGGGTACAATCAGCCCCAGCATTTT.